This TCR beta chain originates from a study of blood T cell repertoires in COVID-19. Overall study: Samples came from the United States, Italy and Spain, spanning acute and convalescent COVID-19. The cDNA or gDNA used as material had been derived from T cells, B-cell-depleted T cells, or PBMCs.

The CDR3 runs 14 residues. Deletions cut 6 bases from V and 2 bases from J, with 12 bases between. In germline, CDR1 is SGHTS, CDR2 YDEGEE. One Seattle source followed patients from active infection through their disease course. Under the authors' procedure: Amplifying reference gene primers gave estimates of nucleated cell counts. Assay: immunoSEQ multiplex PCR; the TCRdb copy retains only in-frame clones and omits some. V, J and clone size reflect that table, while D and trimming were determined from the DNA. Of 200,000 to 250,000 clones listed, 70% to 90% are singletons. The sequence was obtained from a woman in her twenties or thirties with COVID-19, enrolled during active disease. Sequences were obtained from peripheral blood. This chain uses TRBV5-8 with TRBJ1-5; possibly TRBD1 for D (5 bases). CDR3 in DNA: TGTGCCAGCAATCAGGGTTATGGCAATCAGCCCCAGCATTTT. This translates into CASNQGYGNQPQHF. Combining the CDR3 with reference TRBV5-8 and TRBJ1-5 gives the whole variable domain EAGVTQSPTHLIKTRGQQATLRCSPISGHTSVYWYQQALGLGLQFLLWYDEGEERNRGNFPPRFSGRQFPNYSSELNVNALELEDSALYLCASNQGYGNQPQHFGDGTRLSIL.